This TCR beta chain was identified in a study of identical twins. Points from the study as a whole: Reduced insertions were recorded for abundant cord blood beta clonotypes, with no such pattern in memory repertoires.

The donor group consisted entirely of healthy Caucasians. The sample holds a few counts of this clonotype. Its target is unknown. Template switching added a universal primer binding site, and final cDNA carried unique molecular identifiers. TCRdb used MiXCR to reprocess the 5' RACE reads, holding one entry per CDR3 protein. The table has approximately 280,000 distinct CDR3 sequences, under 9% seen once; the top ten hold less than 2.5%. The germline V gene encodes CDR1 MNHNS and CDR2 SASEGT. The CDR3 is 13 residues long. Trimming cost V 6 bases and J 7 bases; bases outside gene matches: 6. The data were also submitted as part of a second study, on yellow fever vaccine responses in identical twins. That publication notes: Twins reportedly mounted vaccine T cell responses that seemed partly convergent, partly personalized.

This chain joins TRBV6-1 and TRBJ1-1, with TRBD1 matching over 9 bases. The TCR comes from a woman under 30 in good health. Material for sequencing was memory (CD45RO+) T cells sorted from blood. Here the CDR3 reads CASRGGQGIEAFF. CDR3 coding DNA: TGTGCCAGCAGAGGGGGACAGGGTATTGAAGCTTTCTTT.